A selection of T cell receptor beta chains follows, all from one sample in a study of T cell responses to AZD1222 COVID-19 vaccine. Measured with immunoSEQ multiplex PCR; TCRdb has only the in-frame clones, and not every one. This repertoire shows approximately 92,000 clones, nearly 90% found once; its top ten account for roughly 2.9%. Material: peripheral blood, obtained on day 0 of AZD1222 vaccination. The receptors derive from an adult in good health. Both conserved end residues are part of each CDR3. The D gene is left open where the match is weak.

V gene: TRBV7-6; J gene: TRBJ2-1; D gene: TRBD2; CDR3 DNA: TGTGCCAGCAGCTCCAGTAGCGGGAGTTACAATGAGCAGTTCTTC; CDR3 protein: CASSSSSGSYNEQFF
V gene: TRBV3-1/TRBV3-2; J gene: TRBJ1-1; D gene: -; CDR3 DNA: TGTGCCAGCAGCCAAGAAGGGGGGGCGGCTTTCTTT; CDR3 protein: CASSQEGGAAFF
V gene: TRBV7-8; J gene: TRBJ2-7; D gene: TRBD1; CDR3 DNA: TGTGCCAGCAGCTTATGGAGGACAGGTTCCTACGAGCAGTACTTC; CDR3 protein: CASSLWRTGSYEQYF
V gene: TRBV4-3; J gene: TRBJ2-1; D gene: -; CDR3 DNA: TGCGCCAGCAGCCAAGAGTCCGCGGCTGAGCAGTTCTTC; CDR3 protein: CASSQESAAEQFF
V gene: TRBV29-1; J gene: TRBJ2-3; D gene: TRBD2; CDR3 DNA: TGCAGCGTCCCTCGGACTAGCGAAGCTACGCAGTATTTT; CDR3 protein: CSVPRTSEATQYF
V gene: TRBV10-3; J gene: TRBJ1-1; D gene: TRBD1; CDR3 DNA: TGTGCCATCAGTAGGGGACAGGGGGGGATGAACACTGAAGCTTTCTTT; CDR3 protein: CAISRGQGGMNTEAFF
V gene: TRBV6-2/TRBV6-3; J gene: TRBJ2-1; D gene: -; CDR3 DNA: TGTGCCAGCAGCCCGGGGGTTGGGGGCGTCAATGAGCAGTTCTTC; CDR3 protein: CASSPGVGGVNEQFF
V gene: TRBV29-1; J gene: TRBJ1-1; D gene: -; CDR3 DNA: TGCAGCGTTGAAGCATGGGGGGGAGGGACTGAAGCTTTCTTT; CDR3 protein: CSVEAWGGGTEAFF
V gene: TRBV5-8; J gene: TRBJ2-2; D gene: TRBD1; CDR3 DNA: TGTGCCAGCAGTTGGTACTTGGACAGGGCGAACACCGGGGAGCTGTTTTTT; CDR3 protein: CASSWYLDRANTGELFF
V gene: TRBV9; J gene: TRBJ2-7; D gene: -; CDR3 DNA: TGTGCCAGCAGCGTAGCTTTGCGGTCCTACGAGCAGTACTTC; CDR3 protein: CASSVALRSYEQYF
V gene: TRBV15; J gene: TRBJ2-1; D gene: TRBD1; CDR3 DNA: TGTGCCACCAGCAGACCCCGACCGGGACAGGGGTGGTACAATGAGCAGTTCTTC; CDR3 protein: CATSRPRPGQGWYNEQFF
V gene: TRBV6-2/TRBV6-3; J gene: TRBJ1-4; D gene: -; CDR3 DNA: TGTGCCAGCAGCCGTCCGGGAAGGGGAGAAAAACTGTTTTTT; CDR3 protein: CASSRPGRGEKLFF
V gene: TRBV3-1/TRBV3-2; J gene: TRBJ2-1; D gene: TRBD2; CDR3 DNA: TGTGCCAGCAGCCAAGGTACTAGCGGAAACAATGAGCAGTTCTTC; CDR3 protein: CASSQGTSGNNEQFF
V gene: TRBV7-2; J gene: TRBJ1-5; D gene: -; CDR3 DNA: TGTGCCAGCAGCCCGGATTGGGGCAATCAGCCCCAGCATTTT; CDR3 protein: CASSPDWGNQPQHF
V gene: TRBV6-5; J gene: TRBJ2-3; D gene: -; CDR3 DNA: TGTGCCAGCAGTTACTCAACCCTAAGCACAGATACGCAGTATTTT; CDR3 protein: CASSYSTLSTDTQYF